This entry is about one T cell receptor beta chain. Repertoires were generated with immunoSEQ multiplex PCR, while TCRdb's copy carries only in-frame clones and drops some. The table records 200,000 to 300,000 clones, around 86% of them present only once. Looked up from germline, CDR1 is LGHDT and CDR2 is YNNKEL (reference sequence). The CDR3 extends over 16 amino acids. The V gene end was trimmed by 6 bases and the J gene end by 2 bases; junction bases not matched to a gene: 5. This entry is derived from a study of blood T cell repertoires in COVID-19. The chain links TRBV3-1 (or the pseudogene TRBV3-2) to TRBJ2-3; 13 bases are a match to TRBD2. The sequenced sample consisted of peripheral blood. The receptor comes from a woman in her sixties with active or convalescent COVID-19. The CDR3 here is CASSPGLAGVTDTQYF. Here the CDR3 DNA reads TGTGCCAGCAGTCCCGGACTAGCGGGGGTCACAGATACGCAGTATTTT.